These T cell receptor beta chains were read from a single sample in a study of cytomegalovirus exposure and HLA in healthy donors. Sequenced by immunoSEQ multiplex PCR; TCRdb stores in-frame clones only, minus some. The repertoire holds about 200,000 clones, with around 79% as singletons. Sequencing input: PBMCs. Receptors originate from a girl aged 2 to 10 in good health and CMV-seronegative. Both conserved end residues are trimmed from each CDR3. Size tells how often a clone was seen (once, few, many) or the class of an expanded clone, and some rows leave it out.

clone size,V gene,J gene,CDR3 protein
once,TRBV27,TRBJ1-1,ASTPLGGDTEAF
NA,TRBV27,TRBJ1-5,ASSPATYQPQH
NA,TRBV20-1,TRBJ2-7,STGTGREQY
NA,TRBV4-1,TRBJ2-7,ASSQVPGPGDEQY
NA,TRBV5-4,TRBJ2-1,ASRRGGPTSGVTVQF
NA,TRBV5-1,TRBJ2-7,ASSPREVSSYEQY
NA,TRBV5-6,TRBJ1-4,ASSLRRTALNEKLF
NA,TRBV2,TRBJ2-7,ASSGQNYEQY
NA,TRBV6-6,TRBJ1-1,ASSYSDTEAF
NA,TRBV6-1,TRBJ2-3,ASSERSSMVPQY
NA,TRBV6-1,TRBJ1-1,ATHVARNTEAF
once,TRBV15,TRBJ1-2,ATSRSSGTVYGYT
few,TRBV29-1,TRBJ2-7,SVGAVSYEQY
NA,TRBV19,TRBJ2-5,ASKDRGQGQETQY
NA,TRBV30,TRBJ1-2,AWRTGGNYGYT
NA,TRBV7-6,TRBJ1-4,ASSLTAAGEKLF
few,TRBV19,TRBJ2-5,ASSIARDSQETQY
NA,TRBV28,TRBJ1-2,ASSLSLGQGQPNYGYT
NA,TRBV14,TRBJ2-1,ASSLLSAGEQF
NA,TRBV4-2,TRBJ1-3,ASSQDNEGNTIY
NA,TRBV6-1,TRBJ1-5,ASSERFRDQPQH
once,TRBV9,TRBJ2-3,ASSVSAGVYSTDTQY
NA,TRBV29-1,TRBJ1-2,SVEGTGIDYGYT
few,TRBV5-1,TRBJ2-3,ASSLVEASLTDTQY
NA,TRBV12-5,TRBJ2-3,ASSASGSTDTQY
NA,TRBV5-8,TRBJ1-5,ASSWTGTGYSNQPQH
NA,TRBV27,TRBJ1-1,ASSHGQGLAF
NA,TRBV4-1,TRBJ2-7,ASSQDPRELRYEQY